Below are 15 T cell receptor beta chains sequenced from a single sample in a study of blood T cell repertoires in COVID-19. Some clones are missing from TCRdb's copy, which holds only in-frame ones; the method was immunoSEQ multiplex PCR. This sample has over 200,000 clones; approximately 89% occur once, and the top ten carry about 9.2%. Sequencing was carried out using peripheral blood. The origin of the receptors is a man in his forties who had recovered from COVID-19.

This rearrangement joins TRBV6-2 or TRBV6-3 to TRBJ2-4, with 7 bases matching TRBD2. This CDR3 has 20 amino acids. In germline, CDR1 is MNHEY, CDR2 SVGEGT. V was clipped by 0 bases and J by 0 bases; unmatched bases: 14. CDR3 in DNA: TGTGCCAGCAGTTACTCAGGAGGGAGGGGCACGGGCGTAGCCAAAAACATTCAGTACTTC. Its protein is CASSYSGGRGTGVAKNIQYF.

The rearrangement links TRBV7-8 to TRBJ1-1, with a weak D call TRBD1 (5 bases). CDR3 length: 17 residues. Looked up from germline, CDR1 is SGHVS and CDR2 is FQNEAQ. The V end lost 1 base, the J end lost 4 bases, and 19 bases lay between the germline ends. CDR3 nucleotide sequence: TGTGCCAGCAGCTTAGGCGGCCTCGGGGGGTCGGGCACTGAAGCTTTCTTT. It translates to CASSLGGLGGSGTEAFF.

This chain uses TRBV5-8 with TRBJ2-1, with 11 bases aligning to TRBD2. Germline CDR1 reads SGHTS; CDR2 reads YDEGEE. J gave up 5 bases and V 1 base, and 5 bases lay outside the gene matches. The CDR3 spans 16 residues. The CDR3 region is CASSLKLAGVNNEQFF. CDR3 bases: TGTGCCAGCAGCTTGAAACTAGCGGGGGTTAACAATGAGCAGTTCTTC.

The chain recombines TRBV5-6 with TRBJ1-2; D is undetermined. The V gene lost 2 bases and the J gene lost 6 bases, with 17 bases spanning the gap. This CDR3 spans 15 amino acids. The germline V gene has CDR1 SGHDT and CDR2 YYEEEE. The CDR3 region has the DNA TGTGCCAGCAGCTTTGATGTCCCTAGTATTGATGGCTACACCTTC. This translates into CASSFDVPSIDGYTF.

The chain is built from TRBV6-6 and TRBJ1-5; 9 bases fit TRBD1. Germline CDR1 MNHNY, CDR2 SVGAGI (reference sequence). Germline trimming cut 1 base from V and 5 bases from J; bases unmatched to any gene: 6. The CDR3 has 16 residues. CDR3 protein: CASSYWDRVIHQPQHF. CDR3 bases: TGTGCCAGCAGTTACTGGGACAGGGTTATCCATCAGCCCCAGCATTTT.

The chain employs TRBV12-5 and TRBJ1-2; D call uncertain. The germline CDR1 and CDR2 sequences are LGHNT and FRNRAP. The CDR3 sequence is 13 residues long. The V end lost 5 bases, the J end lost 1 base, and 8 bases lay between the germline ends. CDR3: CASGPSGNYGYTF. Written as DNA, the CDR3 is TGTGCTAGTGGTCCCAGCGGTAACTATGGCTACACCTTC.

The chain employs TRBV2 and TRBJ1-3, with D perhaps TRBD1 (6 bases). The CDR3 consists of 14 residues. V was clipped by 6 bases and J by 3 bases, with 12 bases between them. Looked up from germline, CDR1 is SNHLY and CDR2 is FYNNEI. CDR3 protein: CASSRGAYGNTIYF. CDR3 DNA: TGTGCCAGCAGCCGGGGGGCATATGGAAACACCATATATTTT.

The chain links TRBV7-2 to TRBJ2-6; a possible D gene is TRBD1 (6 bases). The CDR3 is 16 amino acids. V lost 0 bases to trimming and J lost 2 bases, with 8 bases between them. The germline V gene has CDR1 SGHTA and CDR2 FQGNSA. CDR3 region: CASSLAGAPGANVLTF. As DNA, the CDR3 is TGTGCCAGCAGCTTAGCGGGGGCCCCTGGGGCCAACGTCCTGACTTTC. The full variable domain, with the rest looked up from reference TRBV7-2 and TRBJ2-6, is GAGVSQSPSNKVTEKGKDVELRCDPISGHTALYWYRQSLGQGLEFLIYFQGNSAPDKSGLPSDRFSAERTGGSVSTLTIQRTQQEDSAVYLCASSLAGAPGANVLTFGAGSRLTVL.

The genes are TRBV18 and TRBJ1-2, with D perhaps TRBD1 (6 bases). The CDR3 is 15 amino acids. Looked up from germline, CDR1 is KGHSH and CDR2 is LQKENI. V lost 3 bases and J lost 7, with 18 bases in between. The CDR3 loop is CASSPTLQGPSGYTF. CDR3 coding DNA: TGTGCCAGCTCACCTACTTTACAGGGACCTTCTGGCTACACCTTC.

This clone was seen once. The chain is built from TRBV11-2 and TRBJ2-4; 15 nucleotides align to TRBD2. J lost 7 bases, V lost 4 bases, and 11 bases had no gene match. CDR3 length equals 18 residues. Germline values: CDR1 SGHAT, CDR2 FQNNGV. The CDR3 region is CASSSFTRTSGRGNIQYF. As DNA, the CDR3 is TGTGCCAGCAGCTCATTCACCAGGACTAGCGGGAGGGGTAACATTCAGTACTTC. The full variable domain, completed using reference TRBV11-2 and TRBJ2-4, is EAGVAQSPRYKIIEKRQSVAFWCNPISGHATLYWYQQILGQGPKLLIQFQNNGVVDDSQLPKDRFSAERLKGVDSTLKIQPAKLEDSAVYLCASSSFTRTSGRGNIQYFGAGTRLSVL.

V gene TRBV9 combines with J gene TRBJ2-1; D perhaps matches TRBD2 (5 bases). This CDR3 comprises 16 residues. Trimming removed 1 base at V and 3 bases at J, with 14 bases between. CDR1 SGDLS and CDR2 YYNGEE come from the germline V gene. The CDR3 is CASSVSGAAYYNEQFF. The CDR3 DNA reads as TGTGCCAGCAGCGTATCTGGAGCGGCGTACTACAATGAGCAGTTCTTC.

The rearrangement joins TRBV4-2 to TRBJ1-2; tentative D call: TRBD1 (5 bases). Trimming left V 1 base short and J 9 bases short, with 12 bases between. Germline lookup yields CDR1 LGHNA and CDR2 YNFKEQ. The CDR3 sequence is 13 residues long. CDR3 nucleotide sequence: TGTGCCAGCAGCCAAGGGGGAGGGGTTAGCTACACCTTC. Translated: CASSQGGGVSYTF.

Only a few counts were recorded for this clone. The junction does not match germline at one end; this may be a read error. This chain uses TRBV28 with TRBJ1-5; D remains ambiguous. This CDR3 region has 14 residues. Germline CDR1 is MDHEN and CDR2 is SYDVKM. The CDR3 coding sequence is TGTGCCAGCACTTTAGAGAGTACGGGAAGGCCCCAGCATTTT. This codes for CASTLESTGRPQHF.

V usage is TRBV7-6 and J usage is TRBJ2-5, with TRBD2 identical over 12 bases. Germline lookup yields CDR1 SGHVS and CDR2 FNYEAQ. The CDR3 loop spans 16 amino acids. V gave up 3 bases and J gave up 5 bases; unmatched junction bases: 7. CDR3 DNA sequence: TGTGCCAGCAGCTTGACTAGCGGGAGTCGGAGGGAGACCCAGTACTTC. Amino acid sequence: CASSLTSGSRRETQYF.

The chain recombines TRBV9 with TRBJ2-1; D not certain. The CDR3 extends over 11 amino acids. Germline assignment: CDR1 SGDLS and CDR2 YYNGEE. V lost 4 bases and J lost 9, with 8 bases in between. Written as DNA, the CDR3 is TGTGCCAGCAGCTCGGTCACTGAGCAGTTCTTC. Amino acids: CASSSVTEQFF.